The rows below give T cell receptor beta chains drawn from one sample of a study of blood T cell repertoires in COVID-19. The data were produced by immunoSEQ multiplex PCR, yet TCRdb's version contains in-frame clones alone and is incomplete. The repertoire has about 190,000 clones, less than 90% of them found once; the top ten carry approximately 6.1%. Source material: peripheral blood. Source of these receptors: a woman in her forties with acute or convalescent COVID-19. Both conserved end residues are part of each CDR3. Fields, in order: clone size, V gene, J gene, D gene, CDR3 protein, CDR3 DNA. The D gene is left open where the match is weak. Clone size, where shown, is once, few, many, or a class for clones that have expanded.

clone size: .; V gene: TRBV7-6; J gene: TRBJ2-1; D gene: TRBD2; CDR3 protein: CASSLRLADHNEQFF; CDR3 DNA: TGTGCCAGCAGCTTAAGACTAGCGGACCACAATGAGCAGTTCTTC
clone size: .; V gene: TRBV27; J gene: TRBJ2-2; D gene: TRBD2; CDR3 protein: CASSFLGLAGDTGELFF; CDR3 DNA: TGTGCCAGCAGTTTCCTGGGACTAGCGGGAGACACCGGGGAGCTGTTTTTT
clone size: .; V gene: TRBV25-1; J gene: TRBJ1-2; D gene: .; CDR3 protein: CASSESGDYGYTF; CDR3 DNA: TGTGCCAGCAGTGAGTCAGGGGACTATGGCTACACCTTC
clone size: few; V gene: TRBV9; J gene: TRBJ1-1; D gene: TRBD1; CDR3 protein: CASSAGTGMVYTEAFF; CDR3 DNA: TGTGCCAGCAGCGCCGGGACAGGGATGGTGTACACTGAAGCTTTCTTT
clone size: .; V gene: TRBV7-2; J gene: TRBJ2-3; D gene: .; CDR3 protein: CASSQADTQYF; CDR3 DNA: TGTGCCAGCAGCCAGGCAGATACGCAGTATTTT
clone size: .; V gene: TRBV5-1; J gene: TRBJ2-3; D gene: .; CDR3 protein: CASSSGVATDTQYF; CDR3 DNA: TGCGCCAGCAGCTCCGGGGTGGCCACAGATACGCAGTATTTT
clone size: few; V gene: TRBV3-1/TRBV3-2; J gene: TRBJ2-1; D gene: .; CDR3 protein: CASSQALGDSLEQFF; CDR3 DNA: TGTGCCAGCAGCCAAGCTCTAGGGGACTCCCTGGAGCAGTTCTTC
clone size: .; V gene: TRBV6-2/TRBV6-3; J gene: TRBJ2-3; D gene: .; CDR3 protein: CASSSSTDTQYF; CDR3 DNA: TGTGCCAGCAGTTCTAGCACAGATACGCAGTATTTT
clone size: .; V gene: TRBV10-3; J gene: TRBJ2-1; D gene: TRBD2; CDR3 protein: CAISKREGRNEQFF; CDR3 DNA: TGTGCCATCAGTAAGCGGGAGGGCCGCAATGAGCAGTTCTTC
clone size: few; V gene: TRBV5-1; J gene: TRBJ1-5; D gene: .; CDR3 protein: CASSLRGDSNQPQHF; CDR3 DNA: TGCGCCAGCAGCTTGCGGGGGGATAGCAATCAGCCCCAGCATTTT
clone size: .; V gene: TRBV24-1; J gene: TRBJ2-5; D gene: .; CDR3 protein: CATSDSIGTVLQETQYF; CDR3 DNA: TGTGCCACCAGTGATTCGATAGGGACTGTCCTCCAAGAGACCCAGTACTTC
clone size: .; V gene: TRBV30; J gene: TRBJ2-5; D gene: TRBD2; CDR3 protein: CAWRGTSGGSRETQYF; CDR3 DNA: TGTGCCTGGAGGGGGACTAGCGGGGGGTCCCGAGAGACCCAGTACTTC
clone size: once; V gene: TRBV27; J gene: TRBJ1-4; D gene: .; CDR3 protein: CASSLLGAGTLNEKLFF; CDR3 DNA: TGTGCCAGCAGTTTACTGGGAGCCGGGACACTTAATGAAAAACTGTTTTTT
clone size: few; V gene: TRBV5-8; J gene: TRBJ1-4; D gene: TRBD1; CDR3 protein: CASSSGQAENEKLFF; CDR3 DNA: TGTGCCAGCAGCTCGGGACAGGCGGAAAATGAAAAACTGTTTTTT
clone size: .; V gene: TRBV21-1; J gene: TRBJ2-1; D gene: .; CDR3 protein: CASSKWDRYNEQFF; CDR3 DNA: TGTGCCAGCAGCAAGTGGGACAGGTACAATGAGCAGTTCTTC
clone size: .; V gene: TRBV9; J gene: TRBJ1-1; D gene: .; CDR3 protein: CASSVGGGLVNTEAFF; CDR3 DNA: TGTGCCAGCAGCGTAGGGGGGGGATTAGTGAACACTGAAGCTTTCTTT
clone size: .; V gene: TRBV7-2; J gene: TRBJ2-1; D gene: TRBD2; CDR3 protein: CASSFLAGGNEQFF; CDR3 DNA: TGTGCCAGCAGCTTTCTAGCGGGGGGCAATGAGCAGTTCTTC
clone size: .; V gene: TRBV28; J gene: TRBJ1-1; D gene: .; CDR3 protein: CASRVESRAFF; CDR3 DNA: TGTGCCAGCAGGGTTGAGTCGAGAGCTTTCTTT
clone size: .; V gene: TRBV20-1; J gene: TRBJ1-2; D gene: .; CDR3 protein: CSGSTGPGYTF; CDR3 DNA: TGCAGTGGTAGTACAGGGCCTGGCTACACCTTC
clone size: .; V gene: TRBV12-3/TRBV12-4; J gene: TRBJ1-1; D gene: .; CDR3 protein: CASSLRTDTEAFF; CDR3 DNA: TGTGCCAGCAGTTTAAGGACAGACACTGAAGCTTTCTTT
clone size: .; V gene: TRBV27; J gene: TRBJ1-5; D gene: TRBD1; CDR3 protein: CASRDRGRYQPQHF; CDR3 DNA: TGTGCCAGCAGAGACAGGGGACGCTATCAGCCCCAGCATTTT
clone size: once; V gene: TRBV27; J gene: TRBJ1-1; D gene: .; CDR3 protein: CASSLEARGEAFF; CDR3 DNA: TGTGCCAGCAGTTTAGAGGCCCGGGGTGAAGCTTTCTTT
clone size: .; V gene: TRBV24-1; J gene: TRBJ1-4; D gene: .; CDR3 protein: CATSDSGVSEKLFF; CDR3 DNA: TGTGCCACCAGTGATTCCGGGGTGAGCGAAAAACTGTTTTTT
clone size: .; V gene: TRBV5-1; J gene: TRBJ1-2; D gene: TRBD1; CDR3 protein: CASSLGTGNGYTF; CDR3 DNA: TGCGCCAGCAGCTTGGGGACAGGGAATGGCTACACCTTC
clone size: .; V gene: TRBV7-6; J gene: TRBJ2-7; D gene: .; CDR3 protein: CASSLGGQIYEQYF; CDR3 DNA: TGTGCCAGCAGCTTAGGTGGACAGATCTACGAGCAGTACTTC
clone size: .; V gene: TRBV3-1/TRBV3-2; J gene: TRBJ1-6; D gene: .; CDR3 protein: CASSPTRTVILSPLHF; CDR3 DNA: TGTGCCAGCAGCCCCACTCGGACAGTCATCCTTTCACCCCTCCACTTT
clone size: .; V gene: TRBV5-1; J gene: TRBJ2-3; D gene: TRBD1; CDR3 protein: CASSFQGARGDTQYF; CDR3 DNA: TGCGCCAGCAGCTTCCAGGGGGCGCGGGGAGATACGCAGTATTTT
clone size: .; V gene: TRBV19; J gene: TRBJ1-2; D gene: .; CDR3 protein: CASSPGGVDGYTF; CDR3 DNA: TGTGCCAGTAGCCCGGGGGGGGTCGATGGCTACACCTTC
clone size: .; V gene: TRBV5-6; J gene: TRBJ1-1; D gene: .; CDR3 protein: CASSFFDHWAFF; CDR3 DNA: TGTGCCAGCAGCTTCTTTGATCACTGGGCTTTCTTT
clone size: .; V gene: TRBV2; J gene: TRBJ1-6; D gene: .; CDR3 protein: CASIHRDNSPLHF; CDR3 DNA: TGTGCCAGCATTCATCGGGATAATTCACCCCTCCACTTT
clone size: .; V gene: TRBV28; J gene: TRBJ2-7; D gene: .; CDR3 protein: CASSINYEQYF; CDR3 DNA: TGTGCCAGCAGTATCAATTACGAGCAGTACTTC
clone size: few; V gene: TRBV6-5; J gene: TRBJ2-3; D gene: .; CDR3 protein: CASRTSRVMYF; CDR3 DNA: TGTGCCAGCCGGACGAGCAGGGTGATGTATTTT
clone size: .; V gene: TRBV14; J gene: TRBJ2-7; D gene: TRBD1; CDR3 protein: CASSQDPGTVLPRVYEQYF; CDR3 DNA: TGTGCCAGCAGCCAAGATCCCGGGACAGTCTTACCGAGGGTCTACGAGCAGTACTTC
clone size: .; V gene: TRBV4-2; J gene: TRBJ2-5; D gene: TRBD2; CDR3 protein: CASSQELGISGSGETQYF; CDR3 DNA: TGTGCCAGCAGCCAGGAACTTGGGATAAGCGGGAGTGGCGAGACCCAGTACTTC
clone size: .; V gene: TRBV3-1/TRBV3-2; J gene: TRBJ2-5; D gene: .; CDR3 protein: CASSQEGAWETQYF; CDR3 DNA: TGTGCCAGCAGCCAAGAGGGGGCTTGGGAGACCCAGTACTTC
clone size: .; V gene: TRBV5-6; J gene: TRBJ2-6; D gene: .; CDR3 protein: CASRRIASGANVLTF; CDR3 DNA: TGTGCCAGCAGGCGGATCGCCTCTGGGGCCAACGTCCTGACTTTC
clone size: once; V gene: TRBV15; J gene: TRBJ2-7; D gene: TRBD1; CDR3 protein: CATSRAEDRVGEQYF; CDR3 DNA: TGTGCCACCAGCAGAGCCGAGGACAGGGTAGGCGAGCAGTACTTC
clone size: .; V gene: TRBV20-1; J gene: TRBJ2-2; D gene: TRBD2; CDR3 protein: CSASDKLAGVDAGELFF; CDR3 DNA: TGCAGTGCTAGTGATAAACTAGCGGGAGTTGATGCCGGGGAGCTGTTTTTT
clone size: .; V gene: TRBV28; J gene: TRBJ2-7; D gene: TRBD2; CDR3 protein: CASYSQGLAGISDEQYF; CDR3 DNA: TGTGCCAGCTACTCGCAGGGACTAGCGGGAATATCGGACGAGCAGTACTTC
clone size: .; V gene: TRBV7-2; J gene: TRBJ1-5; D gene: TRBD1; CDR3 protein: CASSLGGDRRNQPQHF; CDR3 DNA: TGTGCCAGCAGCTTAGGTGGGGACAGGCGCAATCAGCCCCAGCATTTT